Listed below are T cell receptor beta chains from one sample, sequenced in a study of cytomegalovirus exposure and HLA in healthy donors. Produced via immunoSEQ multiplex PCR; TCRdb's table is partial and in-frame only. The sample has under 150,000 clones; 83% are singletons. Sequenced sample: PBMCs. These receptor sequences come from a girl aged 2 to 10 in good health and CMV-seronegative. The CDR3 runs from the conserved cysteine through the conserved F or W. D genes are given only for firm matches. A clone size is listed for some rows: how often the clone was seen (once, few, many), or a class if it is expanded.

TRBV5-6,-,TRBD2,TRBJ2-1,CASSMGTSGGNEQFF,TGTGCCAGCAGCATGGGGACTAGCGGGGGCAATGAGCAGTTCTTC
TRBV27,few,TRBD1,TRBJ2-1,CASSLAGQVGNEQFF,TGTGCCAGCAGTTTGGCAGGACAGGTCGGCAATGAGCAGTTCTTC
TRBV20-1,-,-,TRBJ2-1,CSASRGGEQFF,TGCAGTGCTAGTAGAGGCGGTGAGCAGTTCTTC
TRBV30,once,-,TRBJ1-3,CAWSVLTGNTIYF,TGTGCCTGGAGTGTACTGACTGGAAACACCATATATTTT
TRBV6-1,-,TRBD2,TRBJ2-1,CASSVAGETPSYNEQFF,TGTGCCAGCAGTGTGGCGGGGGAAACCCCATCTTACAATGAGCAGTTCTTC
TRBV9,-,-,TRBJ2-2,CASSVVDRGTTGELFF,TGTGCCAGCAGCGTAGTTGATAGGGGCACCACCGGGGAGCTGTTTTTT
TRBV7-2,-,-,TRBJ2-1,CASSLAGGAYNEQFF,TGTGCCAGCAGCTTAGCGGGGGGGGCTTACAATGAGCAGTTCTTC
TRBV5-1,-,TRBD1,TRBJ2-1,CASRFDRGSNEQFF,TGCGCCAGCAGATTCGACAGGGGTTCCAATGAGCAGTTCTTC
TRBV9,-,-,TRBJ1-1,CASSVQMNTEAFF,TGTGCCAGCAGCGTACAGATGAACACTGAAGCTTTCTTT
TRBV9,-,-,TRBJ2-3,CASSVGGSLDADTQYF,TGTGCCAGCAGCGTAGGTGGTAGCCTAGATGCAGATACGCAGTATTTT
TRBV7-6,-,-,TRBJ2-7,CASSSDPTTYEQYF,TGTGCCAGCAGCTCGGATCCAACTACCTACGAGCAGTACTTC
TRBV27,-,TRBD1,TRBJ1-2,CASSWTGGDYGYTF,TGTGCCAGCAGCTGGACAGGGGGCGACTATGGCTACACCTTC
TRBV6-5,few,-,TRBJ1-1,CASRGGVTEAFF,TGTGCCAGCAGGGGAGGGGTAACTGAAGCTTTCTTT
TRBV6-4,-,-,TRBJ2-1,CASSDSTRGDYNEQFF,TGTGCCAGCAGTGACTCGACCAGGGGCGATTACAATGAGCAGTTCTTC
TRBV5-1,-,-,TRBJ2-7,CASSLAADTYEQYF,TGCGCCAGCAGCTTGGCCGCGGACACCTACGAGCAGTACTTC
TRBV29-1,once,TRBD2,TRBJ2-2,CSILAGGPGELFF,TGCAGCATACTAGCGGGAGGCCCCGGGGAGCTGTTTTTT
TRBV28,-,TRBD1,TRBJ2-5,CASSKYPGTGLRETQYF,TGTGCCAGCAGCAAGTACCCCGGGACAGGGCTGAGGGAGACCCAGTACTTC
TRBV25-1,-,TRBD1,TRBJ1-4,CASSEYGTGRTNEKLFF,TGTGCCAGCAGTGAATATGGGACAGGGAGGACTAATGAAAAACTGTTTTTT
TRBV30,-,TRBD1,TRBJ1-2,CAWSVLDRGGGYTF,TGTGCCTGGAGTGTACTGGACAGGGGGGGCGGCTACACCTTC
TRBV29-1,-,-,TRBJ1-1,CSVDRGARHTEAFF,TGCAGCGTTGACCGGGGGGCTCGTCACACTGAAGCTTTCTTT
TRBV12-5,-,-,TRBJ1-1,CASGSGVNTEAFF,TGTGCTAGTGGCTCAGGGGTGAACACTGAAGCTTTCTTT
TRBV5-8,-,-,TRBJ2-3,CASSLGQGGTDTQYF,TGTGCCAGCAGCTTGGGGCAGGGTGGCACAGATACGCAGTATTTT
TRBV19,-,TRBD1,TRBJ2-5,CASRDSQETQYF,TGTGCCAGTCGGGACAGCCAAGAGACCCAGTACTTC
TRBV6-1,-,-,TRBJ2-7,CASSEALYPSVPSYEQYF,TGTGCCAGCAGTGAAGCGTTGTACCCTAGCGTACCTTCCTACGAGCAGTACTTC
TRBV27,-,TRBD2,TRBJ2-7,CASGRTSGIPSYEQYF,TGTGCCAGCGGCCGGACTAGCGGTATACCTTCCTACGAGCAGTACTTC
TRBV7-9,-,TRBD1,TRBJ1-5,CASSSGQGAQHF,TGTGCCAGCAGCTCGGGACAGGGAGCCCAGCATTTT
TRBV4-2,few,-,TRBJ2-7,CASSQEQAAHYEQYF,TGTGCCAGCAGCCAAGAACAGGCGGCCCACTACGAGCAGTACTTC
TRBV14,-,TRBD2,TRBJ2-1,CASSQDLAGYNEQFF,TGTGCCAGCAGCCAAGATCTAGCGGGATACAATGAGCAGTTCTTC
TRBV30,once,-,TRBJ1-5,CAWSYGGLDQPQHF,TGTGCCTGGAGTTACGGGGGTTTGGATCAGCCCCAGCATTTT
TRBV12-5,-,-,TRBJ2-7,CASTTGNSYEQYF,TGTGCTAGTACGACAGGAAACTCCTACGAGCAGTACTTC
TRBV29-1,-,TRBD2,TRBJ2-7,CSAAPSGYYEQYF,TGCAGCGCAGCCCCTAGCGGTTATTACGAGCAGTACTTC
TRBV5-6,-,TRBD1,TRBJ1-4,CASSFTGGKLFF,TGTGCCAGCAGCTTTACAGGGGGTAAACTGTTTTTT
TRBV28,-,-,TRBJ2-6,CASSLGQPSGANVLTF,TGTGCCAGCAGTTTGGGGCAGCCCTCTGGGGCCAACGTCCTGACTTTC
TRBV4-1,-,TRBD1,TRBJ2-7,CASSQQDRGYTYEQYF,TGCGCCAGCAGCCAACAGGACAGGGGCTATACCTACGAGCAGTACTTC
TRBV4-1,-,TRBD2,TRBJ2-2,CASSLSGSGTGELFF,TGCGCCAGCAGCCTTAGCGGGAGCGGGACCGGGGAGCTGTTTTTT
TRBV5-1,-,-,TRBJ1-2,CASSLGGLGTYGYTF,TGCGCCAGCAGCTTGGGGGGGCTGGGGACCTATGGCTACACCTTC
TRBV7-2,-,TRBD2,TRBJ2-6,CASSSPEGGSLSGANVLTF,TGTGCCAGCAGCTCCCCCGAGGGCGGGAGCCTCTCTGGGGCCAACGTCCTGACTTTC
TRBV5-6,few,-,TRBJ2-1,CASRSRQSSYNEQFF,TGTGCCAGCAGGTCCCGACAGTCCTCCTACAATGAGCAGTTCTTC
TRBV27,-,-,TRBJ1-1,CASSPQGNTEAFF,TGTGCCAGCAGTCCACAGGGTAACACTGAAGCTTTCTTT
TRBV30,-,-,TRBJ1-2,CAWSTVSGYGYTF,TGTGCCTGGAGTACAGTCTCTGGGTATGGCTACACCTTC
TRBV27,-,TRBD1,TRBJ2-7,CASSFLGQSSYEQYF,TGTGCCAGCAGCTTCTTGGGACAGAGCTCCTACGAGCAGTACTTC
TRBV15,-,-,TRBJ1-1,CATSRVLGVGTEAFF,TGTGCCACCAGCAGAGTCCTAGGGGTCGGCACTGAAGCTTTCTTT